The clone carrying this TCR beta chain was seen many times. Its antigen is undetermined. This entry belongs to a study of read filtering for tumor transcriptome and immune sequencing. This library used roughly 400 ng RNA and molecular barcoded adaptors spanning alpha/delta and beta/gamma chains. A single record per CDR3 protein comes from TCRdb applying MiXCR to the reads. The profile shows some 40,000 distinct CDR3 sequences, about 10% of them singletons. The study's findings and limits: Correlation between methods rose after single-read clonotypes were removed. IR-seq captured clonotypes deeper and more reliably than RNA-seq. Roughly 79% of IR-seq clonotypes had one read, totaling around 3.5% of reads; RNA-seq: around 70% and 40%.

Every patient had bone marrow sampled while the disease was active. Germline V gene lookup returns CDR1 LGHNT and CDR2 FRNRAP. V was trimmed by 3 bases and J by 7 bases, leaving 15 bases between them. This CDR3 contains 14 residues. The sample was a population of CD138-negative cells sorted from bone marrow. The V gene is TRBV12-5, the J gene TRBJ1-1; D possibly corresponds to TRBD1 (6 bases). This receptor was taken from a donor at least 40 years old with multiple myeloma. The CDR3 region is CASGFILGAGEAFF. The CDR3 DNA follows: TGTGCTAGTGGTTTCATCTTGGGGGCTGGTGAAGCTTTCTTT. The full variable domain, in which reference TRBV12-5 and TRBJ1-1 provide the parts outside the CDR3, is DARVTQTPRHKVTEMGQEVTMRCQPILGHNTVFWYRQTMMQGLELLAYFRNRAPLDDSGMPKDRFSAEMPDATLATLKIQPSEPRDSAVYFCASGFILGAGEAFFGQGTRLTVV.